This T cell receptor beta chain was observed in a study of cytomegalovirus exposure and HLA in healthy donors. Study findings and constraints: Three CMV-associated chains proved CMV antigen-specific in vitro. Cytomegalovirus-associated status was assigned to approximately 160 TCR beta chains.

Assay used: immunoSEQ multiplex PCR; TCRdb lists only in-frame clones, some missing. The sample includes about 150,000 clones, 75% to 90% seen only once; the top ten take around 20%. A 120-subject validation cohort, separate from the approximately 720-subject first cohort, supplied the donors. A note on this clone: The target antigen is unknown.

Looked up from germline, CDR1 is MGHDK and CDR2 is SYGVNS. This CDR3 is 17 amino acids long. V lost 6 bases to trimming and J lost 3 bases, with 21 bases between them. What was sequenced was PBMCs. The J gene is TRBJ1-5, the V gene TRBV25-1; perhaps TRBD1 as D (6 bases). This clonotype was obtained from a man aged 18 to 30 in good health and CMV-seropositive. CDR3 amino acids: CASSPDRSRGDNQPQHF. CDR3 in DNA: TGTGCCAGCAGCCCAGACAGGTCAAGAGGGGACAATCAGCCCCAGCATTTT. The complete variable domain, with remaining parts taken from reference TRBV25-1 and TRBJ1-5, reads EADIYQTPRYLVIGTGKKITLECSQTMGHDKMYWYQQDPGMELHLIHYSYGVNSTEKGDLSSESTVSRIRTEHFPLTLESARPSHTSQYLCASSPDRSRGDNQPQHFGDGTRLSIL.